Below are 5 T cell receptor beta chains sequenced from a single sample in a study of blood T cell repertoires in COVID-19. Sequencing was performed with immunoSEQ multiplex PCR; in TCRdb, only in-frame clones are kept and a portion is missing. The sample carries 200,000 to 250,000 clones, over 80% recorded once. What was sequenced was PBMCs or T cells enriched from blood (not recorded which). Receptors were obtained from a woman between 18 and 29 years old who had recovered from COVID-19.

The V and J genes are TRBV4-3 and TRBJ1-2; possible D gene TRBD1, 6 bases. The CDR3 has 14 amino acids. Germline CDR1 is LGHNA and CDR2 is YSLEER. The V gene lost 1 base and the J gene lost 7 bases, with 13 bases spanning the gap. Written as DNA, the CDR3 is TGCGCCAGCAGCCAAGCGACAGGTGTACGTGGCTACACCTTC. Translating it yields CASSQATGVRGYTF.

The chain employs TRBV2 and TRBJ1-5; TRBD1 agrees at 10 bases. Germline CDR1 and CDR2: SNHLY and FYNNEI. With V trimmed by 6 bases and J by 3 bases, 11 bases remained unmatched. The CDR3 totals 17 residues. The CDR3 DNA follows: TGTGCCAGCAGCTCTTTGGGACAGGGGATTTCCAATCAGCCCCAGCATTTT. Residues: CASSSLGQGISNQPQHF. The complete variable domain, with remaining parts taken from reference TRBV2 and TRBJ1-5, reads EPEVTQTPSHQVTQMGQEVILRCVPISNHLYFYWYRQILGQKVEFLVSFYNNEISEKSEIFDDQFSVERPDGSNFTLKIRSTKLEDSAMYFCASSSLGQGISNQPQHFGDGTRLSIL.

The chain recombines TRBV5-1 with TRBJ1-5, with TRBD1 identical over 7 bases. The CDR3 runs to 17 residues. The J segment lost 2 bases and the V segment lost 4 bases, leaving 12 bases of the junction unmatched. Germline loops: CDR1 SGHRS, CDR2 YFSETQ. The CDR3 DNA is TGCGCCAGCAGCCACAGTCCTGACAGGGTCGGCAATCAGCCCCAGCATTTT. Its translation: CASSHSPDRVGNQPQHF.

The V and J genes are TRBV28 and TRBJ1-5; D might be TRBD1 (5 bases). Germline assignment: CDR1 MDHEN and CDR2 SYDVKM. CDR3 length: 13 residues. V was clipped by 2 bases and J by 6 bases, with 8 bases between them. Here the CDR3 reads CASSLRGGQPQHF. DNA of the CDR3: TGTGCCAGCAGTTTAAGGGGAGGTCAGCCCCAGCATTTT.

J is TRBJ1-2 and V is TRBV28, with D hard to call. The CDR3 sequence is 13 residues long. CDR1 MDHEN and CDR2 SYDVKM come from the germline V gene. The germline V and J ends were trimmed by 3 bases and 4 bases, with 9 bases remaining between them. The CDR3 reads CASSFVRGYGYTF. In DNA form, the CDR3 reads TGTGCCAGCAGTTTTGTGCGGGGCTATGGCTACACCTTC.